This T cell receptor beta chain stems from a study of T cell responses to AZD1222 COVID-19 vaccine. Looking at the study overall: Both about-4-week and about-12-week second-dose recipients were combined. General study points: Possibly, clonal diversity was underestimated; donors were largely white British and included more females.

The CDR3 is 16 residues long. Trimming removed 2 bases from V and 4 bases from J, with 15 bases in between. Germline CDR1 SGHAT, CDR2 FQNNGV. Clones were read by immunoSEQ multiplex PCR, and TCRdb kept only the in-frame ones, dropping some. The sample lists tens of thousands of clones, around 90% occurring once. To note about this clone: The antigen is unknown.

The V call is TRBV11-2, the J call TRBJ1-3, with D maybe TRBD1 (6 bases). This clonotype originated in an adult in good health. The sequencing used peripheral blood, collected on day 0 of AZD1222 vaccination. The CDR3 sequence is CASSLRGGASGNTIYF. For the CDR3, the DNA is TGTGCCAGCAGCTTAAGGGGGGGCGCCTCCGGAAACACCATATATTTT.